Below, 8 T cell receptor beta chains from the same sample are listed, as sequenced in a study of glioma-infiltrating T cells after dendritic cell vaccination. Assay used: immunoSEQ multiplex PCR; TCRdb lists only in-frame clones, some missing. Seen here are about 99,000 clones, 81% observed once, and the top ten hold approximately 12%. The source material was blood, sampled before dendritic cell vaccination. The receptors shown here come from a human donor with glioblastoma.

This sequence joins TRBV5-1 and TRBJ1-2, with D possibly being TRBD1 (5 bases). Germline CDR1 and CDR2: SGHRS and YFSETQ. The CDR3 consists of 12 residues. V lost 2 bases, J lost 4 bases, and 6 bases lay in between. The CDR3 bases are TGCGCCAGCAGCTTAACAGGCTATGGCTACACCTTC. Translation gives CASSLTGYGYTF.

The chain combines TRBV2 with TRBJ2-2; 10 bases align to TRBD2. Per germline, CDR1 SNHLY and CDR2 FYNNEI. V gave up 6 bases and J gave up 6 bases; unmatched junction bases: 13. The CDR3 runs to 17 residues. The CDR3 here is CASRDWSGGGRAGELFF. The DNA of the CDR3 is TGTGCCAGCAGGGATTGGAGCGGGGGGGGCCGGGCCGGGGAGCTGTTTTTT.

This clone has only a few counts. V is TRBV10-3 and J is TRBJ1-2, with D unclear. The germline V and J ends were trimmed by 3 bases and 3 bases, with 8 bases remaining between them. This CDR3 contains 13 residues. CDR1 and CDR2 (germline): ENHRY, SYGVKD. CDR3 amino acids: CAISDDGDYGYTF. In DNA, the CDR3 is TGTGCCATCAGTGACGACGGAGACTATGGCTACACCTTC.

The chain combines TRBV6-5 with TRBJ1-2, with 9 bases fitting TRBD1. This CDR3 is built from 13 residues. Trimming took 6 bases from V and 7 from J; bases not matched to a gene: 6. Germline V gene data show CDR1 as MNHEY and CDR2 as SVGAGI. The CDR3 spells CASSSQGAIGYTF. CDR3 bases: TGTGCCAGCAGCTCACAGGGGGCGATTGGCTACACCTTC.

This clone showed up just a few times. The genes are TRBV6-5 and TRBJ1-1; the D is unclear. The germline V gene encodes CDR1 MNHEY and CDR2 SVGAGI. Trimming pared 1 base from V and 0 bases from J, leaving 9 bases between. The CDR3 totals 15 residues. The CDR3 sequence: CASSYYDTVNTEAFF. For the CDR3, the DNA is TGTGCCAGCAGTTACTATGACACAGTGAACACTGAAGCTTTCTTT.

This chain connects TRBV29-1 to TRBJ1-4; 8 bases agree with TRBD1. J was trimmed by 5 bases and V by 6 bases; bases with no gene match: 2. Germline CDR1 reads SQVTM; CDR2 reads ANQGSEA. This CDR3 contains 12 residues. The CDR3 DNA reads as TGCAGCGTAGGACAGGGCAATGAAAAACTGTTTTTT. This sequence encodes CSVGQGNEKLFF.

The chain links TRBV7-9 to TRBJ1-5; D unresolved. Germline-derived CDR1 and CDR2 are SEHNR and FQNEAQ (reference sequence). V was cut by 5 bases and J by 3 bases, with 17 bases left in between. The CDR3 extends over 16 amino acids. The CDR3: CASSPNEGDDNQPQHF. In nucleotides, the CDR3 is TGTGCCAGCAGCCCGAACGAGGGAGACGACAATCAGCCCCAGCATTTT.

This clone occurred a few times. This chain joins TRBV11-2 and TRBJ1-3; a possible D gene is TRBD1 (6 bases). The CDR3 consists of 14 residues. V gave up 3 bases and J gave up 1 base, with 7 bases separating them. Germline lookup yields CDR1 SGHAT and CDR2 FQNNGV. As DNA, the CDR3 is TGTGCCAGCAGCTTTCAGGGGTCTGGAAACACCATATATTTT. This gives the protein CASSFQGSGNTIYF.